Listed here are 26 T cell receptor beta chains from one sample, sequenced in a study of kidney transplant recipient with SARS-CoV-2 infection. MiXCR, applied by TCRdb to the reads, yields one record per CDR3 protein. The sample shows under 300,000 distinct CDR3 sequences, 29% of them seen only once. The sequencing used a blood sample, collected at baseline and on approximately day 120 from a kidney transplant recipient. The receptors shown here come from a male patient in his thirties who had COVID-19 and was a kidney transplant recipient. These T cells may partly come from the graft donor.

This clonotype was found many times. This sequence joins TRBV3-1 and TRBJ2-4; D may be TRBD1 (5 bases). The CDR3 is 17 amino acids. CDR1 and CDR2 (germline): LGHDT, YNNKEL (reference sequence). V lost 0 bases and J 9 bases, leaving 21 bases between the germline ends. As DNA, the CDR3 is TGTGCCAGCAGCCAAGAGGGCCGACAGAGCTCGATCGGCATTCAGTACTTC. Translated, it gives CASSQEGRQSSIGIQYF.

This clonotype was found many times. This rearrangement joins TRBV3-1 to TRBJ1-2; no firm D call. The CDR3 consists of 17 residues. With 5 bases removed from V and 4 bases from J, the gap between germline ends came to 23 bases. Germline CDR1 LGHDT, CDR2 YNNKEL (reference sequence). The CDR3 DNA reads TGTGCCAGCAGCAGTGCAAACACCCTTCGAAAGACCTATGGCTACACCTTC. Amino acid sequence: CASSSANTLRKTYGYTF.

Remarks on this clonotype: A read error may be the cause here, since a much bigger clone is one base away. The chain has TRBV3-1 and TRBJ2-5, with D unresolved. Germline CDR1 and CDR2: LGHDT and YNNKEL (reference sequence). V lost 5 bases to trimming and J lost 7 bases, with 26 bases between them. The CDR3 consists of 17 residues. The CDR3 sequence: CASSLDDPISFSGTQYF. CDR3 coding DNA: TGTGCCAGCAGCTTAGACGATCCCATTTCTTTCTCTGGGACCCAGTACTTC.

The V call is TRBV27, the J call TRBJ2-1, with 7 nucleotides matching TRBD2. Per the germline V gene, CDR1 is MNHEY and CDR2 is SMNVEV (reference sequence). The V and J ends lost 1 base and 0 bases, in that order; junction bases with no gene match: 0. This CDR3 contains 15 residues. The CDR3, as DNA: TGTGCCAGCAGTTTATGGGGGGGCTCCTACAATGAGCAGTTCTTC. It codes for CASSLWGGSYNEQFF.

This clonotype was seen a few times. This rearrangement joins TRBV16 to TRBJ1-2; D unresolved. The germline CDR1 and CDR2 sequences are KGHSY and FQNENV. Trimming removed 5 bases from V and 4 bases from J, with 23 bases in between. The CDR3 covers 17 residues. The CDR3 region has the DNA TGTGCCAGCAGCAAGTTCCCGGTCGTTAGAAAGACCTATGGCTACACCTTC. Protein sequence: CASSKFPVVRKTYGYTF.

The gene calls are TRBV19 and TRBJ1-1, with D hard to call. The V end was cut by 5 bases, the J end by 1 base, with 11 bases between. The germline V gene encodes CDR1 LNHDA and CDR2 SQIVND (reference sequence). There are 14 residues in the CDR3. The CDR3 DNA is TGTGCCAGTAGTGTCTTCAGCCCGAACACTGAAGCTTTCTTT. Translated, it gives CASSVFSPNTEAFF.

This clonotype appeared a few times. A read error may be the cause here, since a much bigger clone is one base away. The CDR3 DNA follows: TGTGCCAGCAGTGGGAGGGACAGCCTCCGAAAGACCTATGGCTACACCTTC. This encodes CASSGRDSLRKTYGYTF. This rearrangement joins TRBV12-3 or TRBV12-4 to TRBJ1-2, with TRBD1 matching 7 bases. V lost 5 bases and J lost 4; bases outside the gene matches: 16. The CDR3 is 17 amino acids.

About this clonotype itself: A much larger clone lies a single base off, so this may be a read error. This sequence joins TRBV5-1 and TRBJ2-5, with D unresolved. Germline CDR1 and CDR2: SGHRS and YFSETQ. The CDR3 has 16 residues. The CDR3 here is CASAWAPPGRQETRYF. In nucleotides, the CDR3 is TGCGCCAGCGCGTGGGCGCCCCCGGGCAGACAAGAGACCCGGTACTTC.

About this clonotype: A much larger clone differs by one base, so this may be a read error. This chain joins TRBV11-2 and TRBJ1-1; D gene uncertain. CDR3 size: 22 residues. The germline V gene has CDR1 SGHAT and CDR2 FQNNGV. CDR3 sequence (DNA): TGTGCCAGCAGCTTAGATCGAAGGGTAATAGGGAATAGACAAGCAACTTTCACTGAAGCTTCCTTT. Translating it yields CASSLDRRVIGNRQATFTEASF.

This clonotype was found many times. V is TRBV5-3 and J is TRBJ1-2; D remains unclear. TRBV5-3 is designated an ORF whose function remains uncertain. This CDR3 is built from 16 residues. With 6 bases removed from V and 4 bases from J, the gap between germline ends came to 22 bases. CDR3 sequence: CARTFRVVRKTYGYTF. The CDR3 DNA reads as TGTGCCAGAACTTTCAGAGTGGTGAGAAAGACCTATGGCTACACCTTC.

Details on this clonotype: A much larger clone is a single base away; this may be a read error. This chain uses TRBV10-3 with TRBJ2-5; tentative D call: TRBD1 (6 bases). Germline V lookup: CDR1 ENHRY, CDR2 SYGVKD. Trimming removed 2 bases at V and 11 bases at J, with 15 bases between. The CDR3 extends over 13 amino acids. CDR3 sequence reads: CAISEATGLEQYF. The CDR3 nucleotides are TGTGCCATCAGTGAGGCTACAGGGTTAGAGCAGTACTTC.

This clonotype has at least ten counts. The chain couples TRBV29-1 to TRBJ2-2; D might be TRBD1 (5 bases). CDR1 is SQVTM and CDR2 is ANQGSEA in the germline V gene. The CDR3 sequence is 11 residues long. Trimming shortened V by 7 bases and J by 7 bases, and 10 bases separated the two germline ends. DNA for the CDR3: TGCAGCGCTAAGGGGCGCGGGGAGCTGTTTTTT. It codes for CSAKGRGELFF.

About this clonotype: This may be a read error, as it is one base from a much larger clone. The chain uses TRBV6-8 and TRBJ2-2, with a possible D match to TRBD1 (6 bases). V shed 8 bases and J shed 7 bases, with 17 bases lying between them. Per germline, CDR1 MNHGY and CDR2 SAAAGT. The CDR3 consists of 14 residues. The CDR3 loop is CASCPFTGIGELFF. The CDR3 nucleotides are TGTGCCAGCTGCCCCTTTACAGGGATCGGGGAGCTGTTTTTT.

CDR3 loop: CASSIGAWSSEAFF. The CDR3 bases are TGTGCCAGTAGTATTGGAGCGTGGAGCTCTGAAGCTTTCTTT. J is TRBJ1-1 and V is TRBV19; unclear D gene. This CDR3 is built from 14 residues. The germline V gene has CDR1 LNHDA and CDR2 SQIVND (reference sequence). The germline V and J ends were trimmed by 3 bases and 6 bases, with 14 bases remaining between them. Variable domain in full (rest from reference TRBV19 and TRBJ1-1): DGGITQSPKYLFRKEGQNVTLSCEQNLNHDAMYWYRQDPGQGLRLIYYSQIVNDFQKGDIAEGYSVSREKKESFPLTVTSAQKNPTAFYLCASSIGAWSSEAFFGQGTRLTVV.

There are many counts of this clonotype. The chain combines TRBV4-3 with TRBJ1-5, with unresolved D. V was clipped by 0 bases and J by 3 bases, with 3 bases between them. CDR1 is LGHNA and CDR2 is YSLEER in the germline V gene. There are 13 residues in the CDR3. As DNA, the CDR3 is TGCGCCAGCAGCCAAGAATCCAATCAGCCCCAGCATTTT. This codes for CASSQESNQPQHF.

The table lists this clonotype with many counts. J is TRBJ1-2 and V is TRBV5-3; no clear D gene. TRBV5-3 is an open reading frame, and its role is uncertain. Trimming removed 7 bases from V and 4 bases from J, with 23 bases in between. This CDR3 is built from 16 residues. CDR3 sequence (DNA): TGTGCCAGACCTCCCCCAGTGGTGAGAAAGACCTATGGCTACACCTTC. Protein: CARPPPVVRKTYGYTF.

Note on this clonotype: This sequence may be a read error, since a much larger clone differs from it by one base. The chain recombines TRBV12-3 or TRBV12-4 with TRBJ1-2; D gene unclear. This CDR3 comprises 17 residues. CDR3 sequence: CAGSRPITAGKTYGYTF. The CDR3 DNA reads TGTGCCGGCAGTCGGCCTATCACAGCAGGAAAGACCTATGGCTACACCTTC.

Comment on this clonotype: Being one base from a much bigger clone, this may be a read error. The chain recombines TRBV24-1 with TRBJ2-2; TRBD2 matches at 10 bases. The CDR3 contains 14 residues. Germline lookup yields CDR1 KGHDR and CDR2 SFDVKD. CDR3 residues: CATEAGGHSGKLFF. CDR3 sequence (DNA): TGTGCCACCGAAGCGGGAGGGCATTCCGGGAAGCTGTTTTTT.

As concerns this clonotype: Being one base from a much bigger clone, this may be a read error. The V and J genes are TRBV3-1 and TRBJ2-5; no clear D gene. The V gene's germline CDR1 is LGHDT and CDR2 YNNKEL (reference sequence). This CDR3 spans 17 amino acids. The V end lost 5 bases, the J end lost 5 bases, and 24 bases lay between the germline ends. The chain's CDR3 is CASSIGQPISFSETQYF. CDR3 DNA sequence: TGTGCCAGCAGCATAGGGCAACCCATTTCTTTCTCTGAGACCCAGTACTTC.

This clonotype was found many times. The chain carries TRBV11-2 and TRBJ1-2; D uncertain. Germline CDR1 SGHAT, CDR2 FQNNGV. V shed 5 bases and J shed 4 bases, with 23 bases lying between them. This CDR3 spans 17 amino acids. CDR3 nucleotide sequence: TGTGCCAGCAGCGCGCCAATAACAAGCAGAAAGACCTATGGCTACACCTTC. This encodes CASSAPITSRKTYGYTF.

The table lists this clonotype with many counts. This chain connects TRBV12-3 or TRBV12-4 to TRBJ1-2, with D unresolved. V lost 1 base to trimming and J lost 4 bases, with 19 bases between them. The CDR3 is made up of 17 amino acids. CDR3 in DNA: TGTGCCAGCAGTTTAGGCCCCAGCTTCCGAAAGACCTATGGCTACACCTTC. Translated: CASSLGPSFRKTYGYTF.

Ten or more counts support this clonotype. The chain recombines TRBV7-4 with TRBJ1-2; D remains ambiguous. The germline CDR1 and CDR2 sequences are SGHVT and SQSDAQ. V was cut by 5 bases and J by 4 bases, with 23 bases left in between. The CDR3 is made up of 17 amino acids. For the CDR3, the DNA is TGTGCCAGCAGCGCCAGCGTTTCAGCTCGAAAGACCTATGGCTACACCTTC. Translating gives CASSASVSARKTYGYTF.

In its sample, this clonotype was seen a few times. J is TRBJ2-1 and V is TRBV14; D is unresolved. The CDR3 sequence is 15 residues long. Trimming cost V 4 bases and J 7 bases, with 17 bases left between them. Germline CDR1 SGHDN, CDR2 FVKESK. CDR3 sequence (DNA): TGTGCCAGCAGCCGCATCCGATCCACTATAAATGAGCAGTTCTTC. Its protein product is CASSRIRSTINEQFF.

V usage is TRBV11-2 and J usage is TRBJ2-3; 11 bases are shared with TRBD2. Looked up from germline, CDR1 is SGHAT and CDR2 is FQNNGV. CDR3 size: 15 residues. The J segment lost 4 bases and the V segment lost 5 bases, leaving 5 bases of the junction unmatched. Here the CDR3 reads CASSPVSGGADTQYF. The CDR3 DNA reads as TGTGCCAGCAGCCCGGTTAGCGGGGGGGCAGATACGCAGTATTTT.

This clonotype was detected ten times or more. The DNA for the CDR3 is TGCAGCGTTTCAACAGGGGGCAATGAAAAACTGTTTTTT. Amino acids: CSVSTGGNEKLFF. The rearrangement links TRBV29-1 to TRBJ1-4; TRBD1 matches 9 bases. The CDR3 totals 13 residues. Trimming took 5 bases from V and 5 from J; bases not matched to a gene: 3. Germline V gene sequence: CDR1 SQVTM, CDR2 ANQGSEA.

Details on this clonotype: With a much larger clone just one base away, this may be a read error. The gene calls are TRBV7-2 and TRBJ2-1; no clear D gene. Germline loops: CDR1 SGHTA, CDR2 FQGNSA. The CDR3 spans 17 residues. CDR3 protein: CAGSLYGTRSSYNEQFF. The CDR3 DNA sequence: TGTGCCGGCAGCTTATATGGTACTCGAAGCTCCTACAATGAGCAGTTCTTC.